The 24 T cell receptor beta chains in this list originate from one sample, sequenced in a study of cytomegalovirus exposure and HLA in healthy donors. PCR employed 60 Vbeta and 13 Jbeta primers. Data came from immunoSEQ multiplex PCR; TCRdb stores just in-frame clones and leaves some out. Of about 160,000 clones listed, 75% are singletons. Sequenced sample: PBMCs. Source of these receptors: a man in his late teens or twenties in good health and CMV-seronegative.

This chain joins TRBV11-2 and TRBJ2-7, with D possibly being TRBD2 (5 bases). With 1 base removed from V and 1 base from J, the gap between germline ends came to 11 bases. Germline V gives CDR1 SGHAT, CDR2 FQNNGV. The CDR3 runs to 15 residues. The CDR3 region is CASSLGRDPSYEQYF. DNA for the CDR3: TGTGCCAGCAGCTTAGGCCGGGATCCTTCCTACGAGCAGTACTTC.

CDR3 sequence: CASSLDTQYF. CDR3 nucleotide sequence: TGTGCCAGCTCCCTCGATACGCAGTATTTT. The chain combines TRBV7-9 with TRBJ2-3; no definite D call. Germline loops: CDR1 SEHNR, CDR2 FQNEAQ (reference sequence). The CDR3 extends over 10 amino acids. V shed 8 bases and J shed 6 bases, with 6 bases lying between them.

The V gene is TRBV11-3, the J gene TRBJ2-3; 11 nucleotides match TRBD2. Germline CDR1 and CDR2: SGHNT and YENEEA. The CDR3 totals 15 residues. The J segment lost 3 bases and the V segment lost 3 bases, leaving 2 bases of the junction unmatched. CDR3: CASSFSGGGTDTQYF. The DNA for the CDR3 is TGTGCCAGCAGCTTTAGCGGGGGGGGGACAGATACGCAGTATTTT.

This clone was counted once. This chain joins TRBV7-2 and TRBJ1-1, with 7 bases fitting TRBD1. Germline loops: CDR1 SGHTA, CDR2 FQGNSA. CDR3 size: 15 residues. Germline trimming cut 5 bases from V and 5 bases from J; bases unmatched to any gene: 11. Here the CDR3 reads CASSPAPDRATEAFF. CDR3 DNA: TGTGCCAGCAGCCCGGCCCCCGACAGGGCAACTGAAGCTTTCTTT.

The gene calls are TRBV7-8 and TRBJ1-1; D unclear. There are 13 residues in the CDR3. Germline lookup yields CDR1 SGHVS and CDR2 FQNEAQ. V lost 3 bases and J 1 base, leaving 6 bases between the germline ends. CDR3 in DNA: TGTGCCAGCAGCTTCGGTAAGAACACTGAAGCTTTCTTT. It codes for CASSFGKNTEAFF. Full variable domain (outside the CDR3, taken from reference TRBV7-8 and TRBJ1-1): GAGVSQSPRYKVAKRGQDVALRCDPISGHVSLFWYQQALGQGPEFLTYFQNEAQLDKSGLPSDRFFAERPEGSVSTLKIQRTQQEDSAVYLCASSFGKNTEAFFGQGTRLTVV.

The rearrangement links TRBV4-2 to TRBJ2-5; 13 bases align to TRBD2. The DNA end is a closer match to TRBJ2-7, so the J assignment may be wrong. This CDR3 comprises 16 residues. Per germline, CDR1 LGHNA and CDR2 YNFKEQ. CDR3 region: CASSQPGTSGTYEQYF. The CDR3 region has the DNA TGTGCCAGCAGCCAGCCGGGGACTAGCGGGACCTACGAGCAGTACTTC.

The DNA for the CDR3 is TGCGCCAGCAGCCAGATTCCCGGGGACGAGCAGTACTTC. Protein product: CASSQIPGDEQYF. The chain combines TRBV4-1 with TRBJ2-7; TRBD2 is a possible D gene (5 bases). Trimming left V 3 bases short and J 5 bases short, with 11 bases between. This CDR3 is built from 13 residues. Germline V gives CDR1 MGHRA, CDR2 YSYEKL.

The chain carries TRBV30 and TRBJ2-7, with TRBD2 matching 11 bases. Germline CDR1 is GTSNPN and CDR2 is SVGIG (reference sequence). With 4 bases clipped from V and 2 bases from J, the junction kept 4 bases outside the gene matches. CDR3 length: 14 residues. The CDR3 DNA follows: TGTGCCTGGACGCCGGGACTAGCGGCCTACGAGCAGTACTTC. Translated, it gives CAWTPGLAAYEQYF.

The gene calls are TRBV5-1 and TRBJ2-7; 7 nucleotides line up with TRBD2. Germline V gives CDR1 SGHRS, CDR2 YFSETQ. The CDR3 runs 14 residues. J lost 2 bases, V lost 6 bases, and 8 bases had no gene match. Written as DNA, the CDR3 is TGCGCCAGCACCGGGGGAGGGAGACCCTACGAGCAGTACTTC. This codes for CASTGGGRPYEQYF.

The chain employs TRBV13 and TRBJ2-1; TRBD1 is a possible D gene (6 bases). CDR1 is PRHDT, CDR2 FYEKMQ, per germline (reference sequence). The V gene lost 5 bases and the J gene lost 7 bases, with 15 bases spanning the gap. The CDR3 runs to 14 residues. CDR3 in DNA: TGTGCCAGCAGCACACGGGACACCGGGAATGAGCAGTTCTTC. This sequence encodes CASSTRDTGNEQFF.

This clone has just a few counts. The rearrangement joins TRBV5-1 to TRBJ2-5, with 9 bases identical to TRBD2. Germline-derived CDR1 and CDR2 are SGHRS and YFSETQ. CDR3 length: 15 amino acids. J was trimmed by 2 bases and V by 0 bases; bases with no gene match: 2. In DNA form, the CDR3 reads TGCGCCAGCAGCTTGGTGGCGGGAGGGCAAGAGACCCAGTACTTC. Its protein is CASSLVAGGQETQYF.

The rearrangement links TRBV27 to TRBJ2-3; TRBD2 might be the D (6 bases). CDR1 and CDR2 from the germline V gene are MNHEY and SMNVEV (reference sequence). There are 15 residues in the CDR3. Trimming stripped 6 bases from V and 3 bases from J, with 16 bases between. CDR3 bases: TGTGCCAGCAGCTCCGGGGTAGCGGAAACAGATACGCAGTATTTT. It yields the protein CASSSGVAETDTQYF.

This clone was seen only a few times. The rearrangement joins TRBV27 to TRBJ1-5; a weak D match, TRBD1 (6 bases). The CDR3 runs to 13 residues. The ends were cut back, 8 bases at V and 9 bases at J, with 17 bases in the middle. Germline loops: CDR1 MNHEY, CDR2 SMNVEV (reference sequence). The CDR3 coding sequence is TGTGCCAGCGGGCGGACAGCCTGGCGGCCCCAGCATTTT. As protein: CASGRTAWRPQHF.

The chain uses TRBV18 and TRBJ2-7; D call uncertain. CDR1 and CDR2 (germline): KGHSH, LQKENI. Trimming shortened V by 5 bases and J by 4 bases, and 9 bases separated the two germline ends. This CDR3 is built from 12 residues. This chain's CDR3 is CASSRAKYEQYF. The CDR3, as DNA: TGTGCCAGCTCAAGAGCTAAGTACGAGCAGTACTTC.

V gene TRBV7-9 combines with J gene TRBJ1-4; D is possibly TRBD1 (6 bases). Germline-derived CDR1 and CDR2 are SEHNR and FQNEAQ (reference sequence). The CDR3 is 15 residues long. With 2 bases removed from V and 8 bases from J, the gap between germline ends came to 15 bases. CDR3 residues: CASSLPGTNREKLFF. The CDR3 nucleotides read TGTGCCAGCAGCTTACCCGGGACAAACCGCGAAAAACTGTTTTTT.

This clone was seen only a few times. The rearrangement links TRBV5-6 to TRBJ1-4; perhaps TRBD1 as D (6 bases). CDR3 length equals 14 residues. V dropped 4 bases and J dropped 7 bases, with 14 bases sitting between them. Germline V gene sequence: CDR1 SGHDT, CDR2 YYEEEE. The DNA of the CDR3 is TGTGCCAGCAGCCTGGGGGGGCTGGGTGAAAAACTGTTTTTT. Its translation: CASSLGGLGEKLFF. The full variable domain, completed using reference TRBV5-6 and TRBJ1-4, is DAGVTQSPTHLIKTRGQQVTLRCSPKSGHDTVSWYQQALGQGPQFIFQYYEEEERQRGNFPDRFSGHQFPNYSSELNVNALLLGDSALYLCASSLGGLGEKLFFGSGTQLSVL.

The chain has TRBV6-5 and TRBJ2-7; 9 bases agree with TRBD1. V gave up 8 bases and J gave up 1 base; unmatched junction bases: 6. Germline V lookup: CDR1 MNHEY, CDR2 SVGAGI. The CDR3 sequence is 14 residues long. The CDR3 here is CASRLGQGSYEQYF. In DNA form, the CDR3 reads TGTGCCAGCCGGCTAGGACAGGGGTCCTACGAGCAGTACTTC.

The chain links TRBV7-9 to TRBJ2-5; 10 nucleotides align to TRBD1. The CDR3 contains 15 residues. The germline gives CDR1 SEHNR, CDR2 FQNEAQ (reference sequence). V was clipped by 5 bases and J by 3 bases; unmatched bases: 6. The DNA of the CDR3 is TGTGCCAGCAGCCTAAGCGGGACAGGGGAAGAGACCCAGTACTTC. The encoded protein is CASSLSGTGEETQYF. Together with reference TRBV7-9 and TRBJ2-5, the CDR3 gives the full variable domain: DTGVSQNPRHKITKRGQNVTFRCDPISEHNRLYWYRQTLGQGPEFLTYFQNEAQLEKSRLLSDRFSAERPKGSFSTLEIQRTEQGDSAMYLCASSLSGTGEETQYFGPGTRLLVL.

The J gene is TRBJ1-1, the V gene TRBV7-9, with TRBD1 matching 8 bases. The trim removed 2 bases at V and 1 base at J, leaving 6 bases unmatched. Germline V CDR1 and CDR2: SEHNR, FQNEAQ (reference sequence). This CDR3 comprises 16 residues. The CDR3, as DNA: TGTGCCAGCAGCTTAACGGCCGGGACAGGGAACACTGAAGCTTTCTTT. Protein product: CASSLTAGTGNTEAFF.

The V call is TRBV23-1, the J call TRBJ1-3; D is unclear. TRBV23-1 is designated an ORF whose function remains uncertain. Trimming cost V 11 bases and J 4 bases, with 15 bases left between them. This CDR3 is 13 amino acids long. CDR3 region: CACPGTRGNTIYF. In DNA form, the CDR3 reads TGCGCCTGCCCCGGAACGAGGGGAAACACCATATATTTT.

The chain uses TRBV19 and TRBJ2-1; weak D call: TRBD2 (5 bases). The CDR3 has 13 amino acids. Trimming left V 5 bases short and J 4 bases short, with 9 bases between. The germline V gene encodes CDR1 LNHDA and CDR2 SQIVND (reference sequence). The CDR3 bases are TGTGCCAGTAGTCCCCGAGGGTACAATGAGCAGTTCTTC. Translating it yields CASSPRGYNEQFF.

In the case of this clone: In the same sample, other DNA sequences code for this CDR3. The gene calls are TRBV27 and TRBJ2-7; no clear D. V was pared by 6 bases and J by 0 bases, with 9 bases between. Germline values: CDR1 MNHEY, CDR2 SMNVEV (reference sequence). This CDR3 has 13 residues. The CDR3 is CASSLRGSYEQYF. The CDR3 DNA sequence: TGTGCCAGCAGCCTCCGAGGCTCCTACGAGCAGTACTTC.

The V call is TRBV6-5, the J call TRBJ2-7, with D uncertain. Deletions cut 8 bases from V and 0 bases from J, with 11 bases between. The CDR3 sequence is 13 residues long. The germline V gene has CDR1 MNHEY and CDR2 SVGAGI. CDR3 sequence (DNA): TGTGCCAGCGCTAAAAGGAGCTCCTACGAGCAGTACTTC. Translating gives CASAKRSSYEQYF.

The rearrangement uses TRBV4-3 and TRBJ1-1; D is ambiguous. V lost 0 bases and J lost 1, with 9 bases in between. The CDR3 is made up of 15 amino acids. CDR1 and CDR2 from the germline V gene are LGHNA and YSLEER. The DNA of the CDR3 is TGCGCCAGCAGCCAAGATGATCTAGGGAACACTGAAGCTTTCTTT. Amino acid sequence: CASSQDDLGNTEAFF.